These 20 T cell receptor beta chains were sequenced from one sample in a study of shared clonotypes between healthy human individuals. Using immunoSEQ multiplex PCR, the repertoire was profiled, and TCRdb retains in-frame clones only, with some absent. Of some 120,000 clones in the sample, over 65% were seen once. Specimen: memory CD8+ T cells sorted from blood. As for subset: CD45RO+ cells pooled with CCR7-negative TemRA cells. These receptors all stem from a woman under 40 in good health.

Note on this clone: Different DNA sequences within this sample yield the same CDR3. V usage is TRBV2 and J usage is TRBJ2-6; D call uncertain. V shed 3 bases and J shed 2 bases, with 5 bases lying between them. The CDR3 is made up of 14 amino acids. The V gene's germline CDR1 is SNHLY and CDR2 FYNNEI. The chain's CDR3 is CASSERAGANVLTF. The CDR3 region has the DNA TGTGCCAGCAGTGAGCGCGCTGGGGCCAACGTCCTGACTTTC.

This clone was detected ten times or more. This chain links TRBV6-1 with TRBJ2-1; 9 bases agree with TRBD2. Trimming removed 6 bases from V and 4 bases from J; junction bases left unmatched: 1. The V gene's germline CDR1 is MNHNS and CDR2 SASEGT. The CDR3 is made up of 13 amino acids. The CDR3 is CASRLAGYNEQFF. The CDR3 DNA follows: TGTGCCAGCAGGCTAGCGGGATACAATGAGCAGTTCTTC.

The gene calls are TRBV14 and TRBJ2-7, with 10 bases that match TRBD2. V lost 6 bases to trimming and J lost 1 base; unmatched junction nucleotides: 6. Germline-derived CDR1 and CDR2 are SGHDN and FVKESK. CDR3 length equals 15 residues. CDR3 DNA sequence: TGTGCCAGCAGTGAAGAAGCGGGAGGGTCCTACGAGCAGTACTTC. It encodes CASSEEAGGSYEQYF.

Details on this clone: Within the sample, other DNA sequences also encode this same CDR3. The rearrangement links TRBV7-9 to TRBJ2-3; 8 bases map to TRBD1. The V gene end was trimmed by 1 base and the J gene end by 3 bases; junction bases not matched to a gene: 6. CDR3 size: 16 residues. Germline CDR1 SEHNR, CDR2 FQNEAQ (reference sequence). This CDR3 reads CASSLVQGAVTDTQYF. The DNA of the CDR3 is TGTGCCAGCAGCTTAGTTCAGGGGGCTGTTACAGATACGCAGTATTTT.

The chain is built from TRBV28 and TRBJ2-7; 9 nucleotides line up with TRBD2. Unmatched junction bases numbered 6, after V lost 6 bases and J lost 3 bases. The germline V gene has CDR1 MDHEN and CDR2 SYDVKM. This CDR3 is built from 14 residues. This CDR3 reads CASRDLAGLYEQYF. The CDR3 DNA reads as TGTGCCAGCAGGGACCTAGCGGGACTCTACGAGCAGTACTTC.

The CDR3 here is CATSRQKKGKWPSPLHF. CDR3 nucleotides: TGTGCCACCAGCAGACAAAAAAAGGGGAAGTGGCCTTCACCCCTCCACTTT. The chain links TRBV15 to TRBJ1-6; weak D call: TRBD1 (5 bases). This CDR3 has 17 amino acids. V was pared by 2 bases and J by 9 bases, with 20 bases between. Germline V gives CDR1 LNHNV, CDR2 YYDKDF (reference sequence).

This rearrangement joins TRBV19 to TRBJ2-2; D is unclear. Germline lookup yields CDR1 LNHDA and CDR2 SQIVND (reference sequence). V lost 3 bases and J 8 bases, leaving 16 bases between the germline ends. This CDR3 is built from 15 residues. The CDR3, as DNA: TGTGCCAGTAGTATCATCCCAAGGGTTCCTGGGGAGCTGTTTTTT. This sequence encodes CASSIIPRVPGELFF.

The V and J genes are TRBV7-3 and TRBJ2-1, with 8 positions matching TRBD2. This CDR3 comprises 16 residues. Germline lookup yields CDR1 SGHTA and CDR2 FQGTGA. V gave up 4 bases and J gave up 2 bases; unmatched junction bases: 7. CDR3 protein: CASSSPSGGPYNEQFF. CDR3 nucleotide sequence: TGTGCCAGCAGCTCCCCGAGCGGGGGACCCTACAATGAGCAGTTCTTC.

The J gene is TRBJ2-1, the V gene TRBV29-1, with D uncertain. Trimming shortened V by 3 bases and J by 0 bases, and 18 bases separated the two germline ends. The CDR3 is made up of 17 amino acids. Germline V CDR1 and CDR2: SQVTM, ANQGSEA. CDR3 sequence: CSVESIGGEDSYNEQFF. The CDR3 DNA follows: TGCAGCGTTGAGAGTATTGGCGGAGAAGACTCCTACAATGAGCAGTTCTTC.

This clone was seen at least ten times. The chain has TRBV6-1 and TRBJ2-5; 8 nucleotides align to TRBD1. V lost 5 bases and J lost 11; bases outside the gene matches: 16. CDR1 is MNHNS and CDR2 is SASEGT in the germline V gene. The CDR3 runs to 15 residues. CDR3 loop: CASSTGQGDSSEQYF. CDR3 coding DNA: TGTGCCAGCAGTACTGGACAGGGAGACTCTAGTGAGCAGTACTTC.

The V gene is TRBV7-8, the J gene TRBJ2-2; D not resolved. CDR3 length: 14 amino acids. V lost 1 base to trimming and J lost 3 bases, with 6 bases between them. The germline CDR1 and CDR2 sequences are SGHVS and FQNEAQ. CDR3 protein: CASSLGLYTGELFF. CDR3 nucleotide sequence: TGTGCCAGCAGCTTAGGACTTTACACCGGGGAGCTGTTTTTT.

The chain carries TRBV19 and TRBJ2-1, with a tentative D call TRBD1 (5 bases). This CDR3 region has 14 residues. CDR1 and CDR2 from the germline V gene are LNHDA and SQIVND (reference sequence). V lost 6 bases to trimming and J lost 10 bases, with 19 bases between them. In DNA, the CDR3 is TGTGCCAGTAGAAGGGGTTTGGGTTATTGGGAGCAGTTCTTC. This gives the protein CASRRGLGYWEQFF.

This clone was recorded once. The V gene is TRBV4-1, the J gene TRBJ2-5, with TRBD1 as a possible D gene (7 bases). The J call is in doubt because the DNA end fits TRBJ2-7 better. CDR3 length: 15 amino acids. From germline, CDR1 is MGHRA and CDR2 YSYEKL. For the CDR3, the DNA is TGCGCCAGCAGCCAAGAGCGGGACAGCTCCTACGAGCAGTACTTC. This codes for CASSQERDSSYEQYF.

V and J are TRBV27 and TRBJ2-7, with 8 bases fitting TRBD2. The CDR3 has 13 amino acids. Germline assignment: CDR1 MNHEY and CDR2 SMNVEV (reference sequence). Unmatched junction bases numbered 11, after V lost 4 bases and J lost 12 bases. CDR3 sequence reads: CASSSLPSGTRYF. CDR3 nucleotides: TGTGCCAGCAGTTCCCTACCTTCCGGGACTAGGTACTTC.

V gene TRBV6-1 combines with J gene TRBJ2-6, with D unclear. V lost 7 bases, J lost 1 base, and 11 bases lay in between. Germline V gene data show CDR1 as MNHNS and CDR2 as SASEGT. The CDR3 is 15 amino acids. CDR3 nucleotides: TGTGCCAGCACCGATGAGGAATCTGGGGCCAACGTCCTGACTTTC. Amino acid sequence: CASTDEESGANVLTF.

This sequence joins TRBV7-9 and TRBJ2-3; 12 positions agree with TRBD2. The J segment lost 4 bases and the V segment lost 2 bases, leaving 4 bases of the junction unmatched. Germline V gene data show CDR1 as SEHNR and CDR2 as FQNEAQ (reference sequence). This CDR3 is 16 amino acids long. The CDR3 region is CASSLLAGGHADTQYF. As DNA, the CDR3 is TGTGCCAGCAGCTTACTAGCGGGAGGGCACGCAGATACGCAGTATTTT.

V and J are TRBV19 and TRBJ2-1; D remains ambiguous. This CDR3 has 15 amino acids. The germline V gene has CDR1 LNHDA and CDR2 SQIVND (reference sequence). V dropped 3 bases and J dropped 8 bases, with 17 bases sitting between them. CDR3 nucleotide sequence: TGTGCCAGTAGTATGGAAAGTCTATATAGAGATGAGCAGTTCTTC. Translated: CASSMESLYRDEQFF.

This rearrangement joins TRBV11-2 to TRBJ2-5; D gene ambiguous. From germline, CDR1 is SGHAT and CDR2 FQNNGV. The CDR3 sequence is 15 residues long. Trimming took off 5 bases at V and 1 base at J, with 14 bases between the two ends. The CDR3 bases are TGTGCCAGCAGCCCATTCTGGTCCCTCCAAGAGACCCAGTACTTC. Its translation: CASSPFWSLQETQYF.

This clone was found a few times. This chain uses TRBV6-1 with TRBJ1-1; a weak D match, TRBD1 (5 bases). The length of the CDR3 is 14 residues. Germline V gene lookup returns CDR1 MNHNS and CDR2 SASEGT. Trimming took off 4 bases at V and 5 bases at J, with 14 bases between the two ends. CDR3 sequence: CASSVDGGRTEAFF. CDR3 in DNA: TGTGCCAGCAGTGTTGACGGGGGAAGGACTGAAGCTTTCTTT.

V gene TRBV6-5 combines with J gene TRBJ2-7; 8 bases are a match to TRBD2. The V gene end was trimmed by 6 bases and the J gene end by 3 bases; junction bases not matched to a gene: 7. Germline V CDR1 and CDR2: MNHEY, SVGAGI. The CDR3 consists of 14 residues. CDR3: CASRVISGNYEQYF. DNA for the CDR3: TGTGCCAGCAGGGTTATTAGCGGGAACTACGAGCAGTACTTC.